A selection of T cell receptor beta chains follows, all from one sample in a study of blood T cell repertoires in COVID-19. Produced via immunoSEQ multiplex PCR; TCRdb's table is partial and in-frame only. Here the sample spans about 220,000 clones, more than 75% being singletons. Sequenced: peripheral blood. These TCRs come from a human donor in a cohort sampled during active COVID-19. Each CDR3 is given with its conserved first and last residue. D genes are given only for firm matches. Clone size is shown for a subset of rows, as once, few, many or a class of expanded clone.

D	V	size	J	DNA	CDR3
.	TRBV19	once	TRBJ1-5	TGTGCCAGTAGTATATCGTCGGGGTTCGAGCCCCAGCATTTT	CASSISSGFEPQHF
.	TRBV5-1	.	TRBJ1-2	TGCGCCAGCAGCTTGGAGGGCAGGGAGGATGGCTACACCTTC	CASSLEGREDGYTF
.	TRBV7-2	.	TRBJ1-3	TGTGCCAGCAGCTTAGTGTCTGGCGGAGACTCTGGAAACACCATATATTTT	CASSLVSGGDSGNTIYF
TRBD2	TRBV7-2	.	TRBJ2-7	TGTGCCAGCAGCCTACAGTCCGGGACTAGCGGGGGAGTCTACGAGCAGTACTTC	CASSLQSGTSGGVYEQYF
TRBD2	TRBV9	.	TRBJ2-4	TGTGCCAGCAGCGTAGCTTCCAGCGGGGGAAACATTCAGTACTTC	CASSVASSGGNIQYF
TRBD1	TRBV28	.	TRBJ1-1	TGTGCCAGCAGTTCCGGACAGGGGGCCGTGAACACTGAAGCTTTCTTT	CASSSGQGAVNTEAFF
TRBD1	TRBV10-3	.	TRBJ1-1	TGTGCCACCGCGGACAGGGTGGGCGCTGAAGCTTTCTTT	CATADRVGAEAFF
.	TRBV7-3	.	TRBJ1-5	TGTGCCAGCAGCTTTCCGTATGGAGGGAGGCACCAGCCCCAGCATTTT	CASSFPYGGRHQPQHF
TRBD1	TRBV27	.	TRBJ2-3	TGTGCCAGCCCAGAAGTGGGGATGACAGGGCGAACAGATACGCAGTATTTT	CASPEVGMTGRTDTQYF
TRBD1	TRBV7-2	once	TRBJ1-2	TGTGCCAGCAGCTTAGGTCAGGGGGCGCACTATGGCTACACCTTC	CASSLGQGAHYGYTF
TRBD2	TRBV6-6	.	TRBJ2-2	TGTGCCAGCAGGCGACGGATCGGGACTAGCGACACCGGGGAGCTGTTTTTT	CASRRRIGTSDTGELFF
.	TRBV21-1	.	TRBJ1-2	TGTGCCAGCAGCAAAACGAACCAGGGAAGCCCCAACTATGGCTACACCTTC	CASSKTNQGSPNYGYTF
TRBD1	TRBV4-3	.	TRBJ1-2	TGCGCCAGCAGCCGCACCCTACAGGGGCGAGGATATGGCTACACCTTC	CASSRTLQGRGYGYTF
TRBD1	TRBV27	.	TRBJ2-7	TGTGCCAGCAGCCCGGGACAGCCTTCCTACGAGCAGTACTTC	CASSPGQPSYEQYF
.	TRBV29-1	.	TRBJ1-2	TGCAGCGTTGGACGACTGGAGGGCTACACCTTC	CSVGRLEGYTF
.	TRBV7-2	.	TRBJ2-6	TGTGCCAGCAGCCCCCGGGACAAAGTCGCCGGGGCCAACGTCCTGACTTTC	CASSPRDKVAGANVLTF
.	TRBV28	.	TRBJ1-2	TGTGCCAGCAGTTATGGGACACCCCTTAAGAAGCGGTATGGCTACACCTTC	CASSYGTPLKKRYGYTF
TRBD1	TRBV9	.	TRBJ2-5	TGTGCCAGCAGCGCCCGGACAGGGGGAAGAGAGACCCAGTACTTC	CASSARTGGRETQYF
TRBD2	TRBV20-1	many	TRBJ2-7	TGCAGTGCTAGTCAAGTCATGAAAGCGGGACTAGCAGGTTTCCTCATTCCCTACGAGCAGTACTTC	CSASQVMKAGLAGFLIPYEQYF
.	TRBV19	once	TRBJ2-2	TGTGCCAGTAGTTCGAACCCGACAGTCACCGGGGAGCTGTTTTTT	CASSSNPTVTGELFF
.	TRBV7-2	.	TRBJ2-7	TGTGCCAGCAGCTCAGACAGGTTTCGCGAGCAGTACTTC	CASSSDRFREQYF
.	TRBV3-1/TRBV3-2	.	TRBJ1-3	TGTGCCAGCAGCCTGACACCGGGGGGAAACACCATATATTTT	CASSLTPGGNTIYF
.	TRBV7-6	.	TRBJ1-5	TGTGCCAGCAGCTACGGCGGAACCAATCAGCCCCAGCATTTT	CASSYGGTNQPQHF
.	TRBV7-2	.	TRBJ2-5	TGTGCCAGCAGCTTAGAGGGGGACCAAGAGACCCAGTACTTC	CASSLEGDQETQYF
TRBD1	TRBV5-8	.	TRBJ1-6	TGTGCCACTGTCCAGGACAGGGATAATTCACCCCTCCACTTT	CATVQDRDNSPLHF
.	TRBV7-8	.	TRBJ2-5	TGTGCCAGCAGCTTAGGGAGGAGCGAGACCCAGTACTTC	CASSLGRSETQYF
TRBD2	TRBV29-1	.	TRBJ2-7	TGCAGCGTTGAAGATCTCGGGGGGGTCGAGCAGTACTTC	CSVEDLGGVEQYF
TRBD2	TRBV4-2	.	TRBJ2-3	TGTGCCAGCAGCCCGGGACTAGACGTAGATACGCAGTATTTT	CASSPGLDVDTQYF
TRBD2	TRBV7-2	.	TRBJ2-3	TGTGCCAGCAGCTTACTTGGCGGGGCCGGGAGGGATACGCAGTATTTT	CASSLLGGAGRDTQYF
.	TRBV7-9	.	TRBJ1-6	TGTGCCAGCAGTAACGGGTATAATTCACCCCTCCACTTT	CASSNGYNSPLHF
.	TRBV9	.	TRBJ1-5	TGTGCCAGCAGCCTCGGGAGCAGCGGGCAGCCCCAGCATTTT	CASSLGSSGQPQHF
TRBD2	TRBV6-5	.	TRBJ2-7	TGTGCCAGCACCAACCGGACTAGCGGGAGTAACGAGCAGTACTTC	CASTNRTSGSNEQYF
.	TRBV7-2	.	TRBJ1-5	TGTGCCAGCAGCTTCTTAGGACCTGCGACAGTGCATCAGCCCCAGCATTTT	CASSFLGPATVHQPQHF
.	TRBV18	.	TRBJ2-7	TGTGCCAGCTCACCTGTTGGGGGGGCCTACTCCTACGAGCAGTACTTC	CASSPVGGAYSYEQYF
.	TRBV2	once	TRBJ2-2	TGTGCCAGCAGCCTAGCAGCGAACACCGGGGAGCTGTTTTTT	CASSLAANTGELFF
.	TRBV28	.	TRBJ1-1	TGTGCCAGCACCCGGAGGGGGGGCCTTACGAACACTGAAGCTTTCTTT	CASTRRGGLTNTEAFF
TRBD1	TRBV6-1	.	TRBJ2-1	TGTGCCAGCAGTGAATTCGGACAGGAACCCTACAATGAGCAGTTCTTC	CASSEFGQEPYNEQFF
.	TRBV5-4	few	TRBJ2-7	TGTGCCAGCAGCCCCGGCAGCGGCTACGAGCAGTACTTC	CASSPGSGYEQYF
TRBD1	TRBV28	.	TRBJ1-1	TGTGCCAGCAGTTTATGGGGACAGGGGGCGGACACTGAAGCTTTCTTT	CASSLWGQGADTEAFF
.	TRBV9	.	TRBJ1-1	TGTGCCAGCAGCGCACAGGGCCGCGGGAACACTGAAGCTTTCTTT	CASSAQGRGNTEAFF
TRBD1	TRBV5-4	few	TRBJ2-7	TGTGCCAGCAGGGCACCGGGACAGGGAACCTACGAGCAGTACTTC	CASRAPGQGTYEQYF
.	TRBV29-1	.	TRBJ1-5	TGCAGCGTTGCCCGAAGCCTTGATCAGCCCCAGCATTTT	CSVARSLDQPQHF
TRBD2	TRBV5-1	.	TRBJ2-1	TGCGCCAGCAGCAGGACTAGCGGGAGTTTGAATGAGCAGTTCTTC	CASSRTSGSLNEQFF